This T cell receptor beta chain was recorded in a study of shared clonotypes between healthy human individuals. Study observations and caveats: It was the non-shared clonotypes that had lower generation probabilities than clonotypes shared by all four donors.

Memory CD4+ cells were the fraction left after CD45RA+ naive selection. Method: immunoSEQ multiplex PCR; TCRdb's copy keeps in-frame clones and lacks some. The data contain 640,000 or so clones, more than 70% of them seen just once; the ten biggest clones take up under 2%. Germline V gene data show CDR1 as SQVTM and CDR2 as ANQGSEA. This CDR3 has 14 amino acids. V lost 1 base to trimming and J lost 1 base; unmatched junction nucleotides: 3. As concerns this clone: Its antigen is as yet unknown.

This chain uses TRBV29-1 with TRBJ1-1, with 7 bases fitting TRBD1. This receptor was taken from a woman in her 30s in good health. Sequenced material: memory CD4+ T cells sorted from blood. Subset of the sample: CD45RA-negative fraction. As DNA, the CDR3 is TGCAGCGTTGAAGCACGACAGGGGAACACTGAAGCTTTCTTT. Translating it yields CSVEARQGNTEAFF.